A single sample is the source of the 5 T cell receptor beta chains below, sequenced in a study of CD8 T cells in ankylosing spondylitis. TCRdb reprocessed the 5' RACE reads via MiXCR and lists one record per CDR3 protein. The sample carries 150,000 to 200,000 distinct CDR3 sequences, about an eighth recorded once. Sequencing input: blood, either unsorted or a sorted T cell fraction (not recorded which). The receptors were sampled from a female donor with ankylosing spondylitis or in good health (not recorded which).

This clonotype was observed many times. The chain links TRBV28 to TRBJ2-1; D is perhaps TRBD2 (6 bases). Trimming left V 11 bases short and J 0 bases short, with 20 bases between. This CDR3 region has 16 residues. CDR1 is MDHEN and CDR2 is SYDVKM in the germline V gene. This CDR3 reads CAGAPGGVSSYNEQFF. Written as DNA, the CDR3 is TGTGCCGGAGCCCCGGGCGGGGTAAGCTCCTACAATGAGCAGTTCTTC.

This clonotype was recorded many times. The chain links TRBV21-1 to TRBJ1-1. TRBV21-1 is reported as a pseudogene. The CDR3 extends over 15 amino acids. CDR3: CASSKVRAQNTEAFF. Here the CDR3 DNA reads TGTGCCAGCAGCAAAGTCAGGGCTCAGAACACTGAAGCTTTCTTT.

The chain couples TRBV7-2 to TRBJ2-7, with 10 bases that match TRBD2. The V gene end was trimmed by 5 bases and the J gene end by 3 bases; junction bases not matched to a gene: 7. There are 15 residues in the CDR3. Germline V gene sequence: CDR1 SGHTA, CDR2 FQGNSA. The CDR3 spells CASSASGSSLYEQYF. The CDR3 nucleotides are TGTGCCAGCAGCGCTAGCGGGAGTAGTCTCTACGAGCAGTACTTC.

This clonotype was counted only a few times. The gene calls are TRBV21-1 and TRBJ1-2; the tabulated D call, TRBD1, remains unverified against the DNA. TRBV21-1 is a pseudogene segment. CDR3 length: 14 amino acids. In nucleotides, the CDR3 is TGTGCCAGCAGCTCCCAGGACCGAGGCGGTGGCTACACCTTC. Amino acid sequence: CASSSQDRGGGYTF.

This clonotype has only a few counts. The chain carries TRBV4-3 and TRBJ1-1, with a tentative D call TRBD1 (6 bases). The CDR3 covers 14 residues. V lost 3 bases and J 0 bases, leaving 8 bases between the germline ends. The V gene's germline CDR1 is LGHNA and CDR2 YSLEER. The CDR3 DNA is TGCGCCAGCAGCCAGACAGGCGTGAACACTGAAGCTTTCTTT. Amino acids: CASSQTGVNTEAFF.